This TCR beta chain was obtained from a study of PD-1 blockade in classical Hodgkin lymphoma. Study as a whole: Nivolumab dosing for patients was 3 mg/kg, administered intravenously every 2 weeks. Study-level results: Significant TCR diversity gains by C4D1 occurred in CD4+ but not CD8+ cells. The diversity seen at baseline in complete responders resembled that of newly diagnosed patients.

Libraries were prepared by immunoSEQ multiplex PCR; TCRdb keeps only in-frame clonotypes and omits some of them. Altogether around 37,000 clones are present, approximately 90% being singletons, with the ten largest covering 0.3%. Regarding this clone: Its antigen is still unknown.

V shed 2 bases and J 6 bases; nucleotides not matched to a gene: 8. Germline V gene sequence: CDR1 MNHEY, CDR2 SVGAGI. This CDR3 spans 15 amino acids. Time point in this sample: cycle 4 day 1 (C4D1), after less than 7 weeks of nivolumab. The patients all showed relapse after autologous stem cell transplantation, while their brentuximab vedotin exposure varied. Magnetic negative selection served to purify CD4+ T cells out of PBMCs that had been thawed. Best response was recorded as complete response, partial response or progressive disease. The source was CD4+ T cells from blood, collected before the fourth cycle of nivolumab. The origin of this receptor is a human donor with classical Hodgkin lymphoma. The V call is TRBV6-5, the J call TRBJ2-7; TRBD2 matches 9 bases. CDR3: CASSYQLAGASEQYF. The CDR3 DNA reads as TGTGCCAGCAGTTACCAGTTAGCGGGAGCCTCCGAGCAGTACTTC.